The 19 T cell receptor beta chains below come from one sample, sequenced in a study of OX40 agonist ivuxolimab in advanced cancers. Assay used: immunoSEQ multiplex PCR; TCRdb lists only in-frame clones, some missing. The sample includes some 86,000 clones, around 85% of them seen just once. The sequencing here drew on CD4+ or CD8+ T cells sorted from blood, taken in a trial of the OX40 agonist ivuxolimab. These receptors all stem from an adult with an advanced solid tumor such as melanoma, head and neck, liver or kidney cancer.

The rearrangement uses TRBV7-9 and TRBJ2-1, with unresolved D. CDR1 is SEHNR and CDR2 is FQNEAQ in the germline V gene (reference sequence). This CDR3 has 13 amino acids. Between the trimmed V and J ends, which lost 2 bases and 6 bases, there was a span of 8 bases. The CDR3 DNA reads TGTGCCAGCAGCTTAAGTTTTGTCAATGAGCAGTTCTTC. It is translated as CASSLSFVNEQFF. The full variable domain, completed using reference TRBV7-9 and TRBJ2-1, is DTGVSQNPRHKITKRGQNVTFRCDPISEHNRLYWYRQTLGQGPEFLTYFQNEAQLEKSRLLSDRFSAERPKGSFSTLEIQRTEQGDSAMYLCASSLSFVNEQFFGPGTRLTVL.

The chain couples TRBV6-1 to TRBJ2-5; 7 positions agree with TRBD1. The CDR3 extends over 15 amino acids. Germline CDR1 is MNHNS and CDR2 is SASEGT. The V segment lost 1 base and the J segment 3 bases; nucleotides outside the gene matches: 5. This CDR3 reads CASSEDRGYKETQYF. CDR3 in DNA: TGTGCCAGCAGTGAAGACAGGGGCTACAAAGAGACCCAGTACTTC.

A note on this clone: One junction end disagrees with the germline gene, perhaps due to a read error. The V call is TRBV7-7, the J call TRBJ1-4, with 8 bases that match TRBD1. The CDR3 is 14 residues long. The germline V gene encodes CDR1 SSHAT and CDR2 FNYEAQ (reference sequence). The chain's CDR3 is CASSSGQEDEKLFF. In nucleotides, the CDR3 is TGTGCTAGCAGCTCGGGACAGGAGGATGAAAAACTGTTTTTT.

This chain connects TRBV30 to TRBJ1-5; D call uncertain. This CDR3 has 14 residues. Trimming stripped 2 bases from V and 0 bases from J, with 8 bases between. CDR1 and CDR2 (germline): GTSNPN, SVGIG (reference sequence). CDR3 nucleotide sequence: TGTGCCTGGAGTAGGACGGATAGCAATCAGCCCCAGCATTTT. Its protein is CAWSRTDSNQPQHF.

The chain uses TRBV6-5 and TRBJ2-5, with 9 positions matching TRBD2. Germline values: CDR1 MNHEY, CDR2 SVGAGI. With 0 bases clipped from V and 1 base from J, the junction kept 3 bases outside the gene matches. The CDR3 spans 16 residues. This chain's CDR3 is CASSYSLAGSQETQYF. The CDR3 DNA follows: TGTGCCAGCAGTTACTCCCTAGCGGGAAGCCAAGAGACCCAGTACTTC.

This chain uses TRBV30 with TRBJ2-1; D could derive from TRBD1 or TRBD2 (5 bases each). The CDR3 is 17 residues long. Trimming took 2 bases from V and 5 from J, leaving 22 bases between them. Per germline, CDR1 GTSNPN and CDR2 SVGIG (reference sequence). DNA for the CDR3: TGTGCCTGGAGTCCTTCCTTGGGGACCATGGACCACAATGAGCAGTTCTTC. Protein sequence: CAWSPSLGTMDHNEQFF.

In DNA, the CDR3 is TGTGCCAGACAGGGGGAGGGTATTAACTATGGCTACACCTTC. Translating gives CARQGEGINYGYTF. The chain links TRBV2 to TRBJ1-2; 8 positions agree with TRBD1. This CDR3 has 14 residues. The V segment lost 9 bases and the J segment 1 base; nucleotides outside the gene matches: 7. Germline lookup yields CDR1 SNHLY and CDR2 FYNNEI. The entire variable domain, with the rest obtained from reference TRBV2 and TRBJ1-2, is as follows: EPEVTQTPSHQVTQMGQEVILRCVPISNHLYFYWYRQILGQKVEFLVSFYNNEISEKSEIFDDQFSVERPDGSNFTLKIRSTKLEDSAMYFCARQGEGINYGYTFGSGTRLTVV.

This chain links TRBV7-2 with TRBJ2-7, with D perhaps assigned TRBD1 or TRBD2 (5 bases each). Trimming took off 2 bases at V and 1 base at J, with 9 bases between the two ends. The CDR3 length is 14 residues. Germline V gene sequence: CDR1 SGHTA, CDR2 FQGNSA. As DNA, the CDR3 is TGTGCCAGCAGCTTATGGGGGTCTTCCTACGAGCAGTACTTC. Residues: CASSLWGSSYEQYF. The full variable domain, in which reference TRBV7-2 and TRBJ2-7 provide the parts outside the CDR3, is GAGVSQSPSNKVTEKGKDVELRCDPISGHTALYWYRQSLGQGLEFLIYFQGNSAPDKSGLPSDRFSAERTGGSVSTLTIQRTQQEDSAVYLCASSLWGSSYEQYFGPGTRLTVT.

The V call is TRBV19, the J call TRBJ2-3, with a possible D match to TRBD1 (6 bases). V dropped 0 bases and J dropped 9 bases, with 19 bases sitting between them. Germline CDR1 is LNHDA and CDR2 is SQIVND (reference sequence). There are 16 residues in the CDR3. The CDR3 here is CASSIDGKGDGETQYF. DNA for the CDR3: TGTGCCAGTAGTATAGATGGGAAGGGGGATGGGGAGACGCAGTATTTT. Drawing the rest from reference TRBV19 and TRBJ2-3, the complete variable domain is DGGITQSPKYLFRKEGQNVTLSCEQNLNHDAMYWYRQDPGQGLRLIYYSQIVNDFQKGDIAEGYSVSREKKESFPLTVTSAQKNPTAFYLCASSIDGKGDGETQYFGPGTRLTVL.

The chain carries TRBV6-1 and TRBJ1-5; D remains unclear. Trimming cost V 2 bases and J 7 bases, with 6 bases left between them. This CDR3 contains 12 residues. Germline lookup yields CDR1 MNHNS and CDR2 SASEGT. CDR3 loop: CASSERAQPQHF. CDR3 in DNA: TGTGCCAGCAGTGAAAGGGCCCAGCCCCAGCATTTT.

This clone has only a few counts. V gene TRBV28 combines with J gene TRBJ1-1; no definite D call. Germline V gene sequence: CDR1 MDHEN, CDR2 SYDVKM. The CDR3 has 13 amino acids. Trimming pared 5 bases from V and 5 bases from J, leaving 12 bases between. The CDR3 reads CASSPPGWTEAFF. CDR3 bases: TGTGCCAGCAGTCCCCCGGGGTGGACTGAAGCTTTCTTT.

The rearrangement uses TRBV19 and TRBJ2-1; TRBD2 is a possible D gene (6 bases). This CDR3 contains 14 residues. Deletions cut 10 bases from V and 2 bases from J, with 15 bases between. Germline lookup yields CDR1 LNHDA and CDR2 SQIVND (reference sequence). This CDR3 is CATTSGYAYNEQFF. The CDR3 bases are TGTGCCACTACAAGCGGGTATGCCTACAATGAGCAGTTCTTC.

As for this clone: Compared with germline, one end of the junction differs, possibly owing to a read error. V and J are TRBV11-3 and TRBJ2-7; D uncertain. This CDR3 comprises 12 residues. Germline V gene lookup returns CDR1 SGHNT and CDR2 YENEEA. CDR3 DNA: TGTGCCAGCAGCTGGGCCTCCTACGGGCAGTACTTC. Protein product: CASSWASYGQYF.

This chain joins TRBV13 and TRBJ2-5, with D uncertain. TRBJ2-7 matches the DNA end more closely, so the J call is doubtful. Germline V gene lookup returns CDR1 PRHDT and CDR2 FYEKMQ (reference sequence). This CDR3 has 13 residues. DNA of the CDR3: TGTGCCAGCAGCTTAGGGGGTATATACGAGCAGTACTTC. Translated: CASSLGGIYEQYF.

The J gene is TRBJ2-7, the V gene TRBV6-5; D unresolved. The V end was cut by 0 bases, the J end by 4 bases, with 10 bases between. This CDR3 contains 14 residues. Germline CDR1 and CDR2: MNHEY and SVGAGI. CDR3 bases: TGTGCCAGCAGTTACTCCCAAGGTTCTTACGAGCAGTACTTC. It is translated as CASSYSQGSYEQYF.

In DNA form, the CDR3 reads TGTGCCAGCAGTGTAGGGGTCTATGGCTACACCTTC. As protein: CASSVGVYGYTF. The J gene is TRBJ1-2, the V gene TRBV2, with D possibly matching TRBD1 (5 bases). Trimming left V 4 bases short and J 4 bases short, with 7 bases between. The CDR3 spans 12 residues. Germline V gene lookup returns CDR1 SNHLY and CDR2 FYNNEI.

A few counts support this clone. This CDR3 is CASSPENTGELFF. The CDR3 nucleotides read TGTGCCAGCAGCCCCGAGAACACCGGGGAGCTGTTTTTT. The chain employs TRBV7-2 and TRBJ2-2, with D unresolved. This CDR3 comprises 13 residues. Trimming cost V 5 bases and J 1 base, with 5 bases left between them. From germline, CDR1 is SGHTA and CDR2 FQGNSA.

The chain is built from TRBV10-2 and TRBJ2-1; possible D gene TRBD2, 6 bases. Germline values: CDR1 WSHSY, CDR2 SAAADI. There are 13 residues in the CDR3. V was clipped by 7 bases and J by 7 bases, with 14 bases between them. The CDR3 region is CASNGTYQNEQFF. CDR3 sequence (DNA): TGCGCCAGCAACGGGACTTACCAAAATGAGCAGTTCTTC.

The CDR3: CASSNLYRDWHNEQFF. The DNA for the CDR3 is TGTGCCAGCAGCAATCTTTACAGGGATTGGCACAATGAGCAGTTCTTC. The genes are TRBV7-2 and TRBJ2-1; D perhaps matches TRBD1 (6 bases). The CDR3 contains 16 residues. The germline CDR1 and CDR2 sequences are SGHTA and FQGNSA. Trimming removed 5 bases at V and 5 bases at J, with 19 bases between.